Included here is one T cell receptor (beta chain) sequence, with context. The antigen is unknown. This CDR3 comprises 13 residues. The ends were cut back, 8 bases at V and 0 bases at J, with 9 bases in the middle. The germline V gene encodes CDR1 SGHDT and CDR2 YYEEEE. This entry comes from a study of cytomegalovirus exposure and HLA in healthy donors. TCRdb keeps only in-frame clones here, not all; method: immunoSEQ multiplex PCR. This table holds under 85,000 clones, 94% found once. Study conclusions and caveats: Generally TCR sequences proved uncommon, though certain public TCRs appeared in numerous donors. Clusters of TCRs from the first cohort tended to co-occur in the 110 or so validation repertoires (as a later analysis found). The study recorded 160 or so TCR beta chains that were cytomegalovirus-associated.

This TCR came from a woman aged 18-29 years in good health and CMV-seronegative. The gene calls are TRBV5-6 and TRBJ1-3, with D uncertain. The sequenced sample consisted of PBMCs. DNA of the CDR3: TGTGCCAGTACGGAGGGCTCTGGAAACACCATATATTTT. Its protein is CASTEGSGNTIYF.